What follows describes a single T cell receptor beta chain. Its specific antigen is unknown. Per-base qualities were not stored, and no clone one base away is much larger. This sample was taken from a study of blood T cell repertoires in COVID-19 (dated by TCRdb to the early 2020s). Study-level background: Collaborator samples came from the United States, Italy and Spain and covered acute and convalescent phases of COVID-19. The material from the prospective study consisted of cDNA or gDNA derived from T cells, B-cell-depleted T cells, or PBMCs. The dataset comprised deeply sampled blood TCRbeta repertoires from subjects exposed to, actively infected with, or recovered from COVID-19. A freely available public database, intended as a resource for researchers studying the immune response to SARS-CoV-2, is where the repertoires were released. Samples came from the ongoing ImmuneRACE study (first 160 participants) plus 1,254 subjects from 6 global collaborators. The sample metadata nearly always contained a de-identified subject ID, COVID-19 status, age in years and sex. Where available, HLA class I and class II types were taken from metadata supplied by the sample provider and were not determined by assay-based typing. The paper as a whole reports these results and caveats: The quantity of clinical and demographic metadata differed by source and by participant and was supplied without curation.

TCRbeta CDR3 regions were amplified from genomic DNA using the immunoSEQ Assay, a bias-controlled multiplex PCR. Regarding the original processing steps: Nucleated cell counts per sample were estimated from amplification of reference gene primers within the assay. To quantify the absolute abundance of each unique TCRbeta CDR3 rearrangement, sequence reads were collapsed and filtered. Productive Simpson clonality was computed per sample as the square root of Simpson's diversity index over productive rearrangements. TCRdb took over this immuneACCESS table, retaining in-frame rearrangements with V and J assigned. Such tables are incomplete; in checked studies, under half of the missing clones stem from an unresolved V gene, and the remainder is unexplained. The V and J calls and the clone size are those of that table, but D and trimming were determined from the DNA. For this sample the table gives over 250,000 clones, of which about nine tenths were detected only once. The biggest ten clones account for around 2.1% of the sample.

Collaborating institutions collected whole blood in K2EDTA tubes following their own protocols. For TCRbeta analysis, collaborators shipped samples in one of three forms: frozen whole blood, isolated PBMCs, or DNA extracted from either of those sample types. The germline V gene encodes CDR1 SGHRS and CDR2 YFSETQ. Here V drops 0 bases and J drops 2 bases, and the junction holds 5 bases not matched to any gene. The CDR3, cysteine through phenylalanine, is 15 amino acids long. Of all the DNA, just the CDR3 is kept, 45 bases in frame from base 1. Sequenced input: peripheral blood. This sequence originates from a man aged 50-59 years with acute or convalescent COVID-19. The receptor chain draws on TRBV5-1 and TRBJ2-7, with 7 bases aligning to TRBD1. The bases read TGCGCCAGCAGCTTGGCCGCAGGGGGAACCTACGAGCAGTACTTC. Protein translation: CASSLAAGGTYEQYF.